This T cell receptor (beta chain) stems from a study of cytomegalovirus exposure and HLA in healthy donors. Primers: 60 Vbeta forward and 13 Jbeta reverse. TCRdb's table, derived via immunoSEQ multiplex PCR, lists solely in-frame clones and lacks some. The sample contains roughly 190,000 clones, around 83% of which appear only once. General study points: A prior analysis recorded that most TCR beta V segments were productive about 90% or about 30% of the time.

This clone has a single count. Its cognate antigen is unknown. The clonotype comes from a man between 35 and 55 years old in good health and CMV-seropositive. What was sequenced was PBMCs.

As DNA, the CDR3 is TGTGCCAGCAGCAGTAGCAGCAATCAGCCCCAGCATTTT. It specifies CASSSSSNQPQHF. This sequence joins TRBV6-6 and TRBJ1-5; no firm D call. Germline CDR1 MNHNY, CDR2 SVGAGI (reference sequence). The CDR3 is 13 amino acids. Trimming stripped 6 bases from V and 1 base from J, with 7 bases between.